This T cell receptor (beta chain) was sequenced for a study of blood T cell repertoires in COVID-19. Study at large: The samples span acute and convalescent COVID-19 from the United States, Italy and Spain. PBMCs, B-cell-depleted T cells, or T cells were the source of the cDNA or gDNA that made up the material.

As originally analysed: The assay estimated nucleated cells by amplifying reference gene primers. The data were produced by immunoSEQ multiplex PCR, yet TCRdb's version contains in-frame clones alone and is incomplete. V, J and clone size were drawn from that table, and D and trimming were deduced from the DNA. The table lists about 220,000 clones, around 84% of them singletons, with 20% in the top ten. The germline V gene encodes CDR1 SGHTA and CDR2 FQGTGA. V lost 4 bases, J lost 7 bases, and 12 bases stayed unmatched. The CDR3 covers 15 residues. The gene calls are TRBV7-3 and TRBJ2-5, with 7 bases matching TRBD2. Sequenced: peripheral blood. The sequence was obtained from a man aged 25-40 years with active or convalescent COVID-19. The CDR3: CASSSSGVPGGTQYF. The CDR3 bases are TGTGCCAGCAGCTCAAGCGGGGTCCCCGGGGGGACCCAGTACTTC.